Following are 26 T cell receptor beta chains from one sample sequenced in a study of shared clonotypes between healthy human individuals. Clones were read by immunoSEQ multiplex PCR, and TCRdb kept only the in-frame ones, dropping some. The table lists under 200,000 clones, approximately 95% of them singletons. The sample consisted of naive CD4+ T cells sorted from blood. The sample's subset: CD45RA+ positively selected. These receptors were collected from a woman aged 30 to 39 in good health.

V usage is TRBV5-6 and J usage is TRBJ2-7; D is perhaps TRBD2 (5 bases). V lost 5 bases and J 0 bases, leaving 15 bases between the germline ends. The CDR3 runs 15 residues. The V gene's germline CDR1 is SGHDT and CDR2 YYEEEE. Written as DNA, the CDR3 is TGTGCCAGCAGTCCGCTGGTCGGGAACTCCTACGAGCAGTACTTC. As protein: CASSPLVGNSYEQYF. The whole variable domain, remainder taken from reference TRBV5-6 and TRBJ2-7, is DAGVTQSPTHLIKTRGQQVTLRCSPKSGHDTVSWYQQALGQGPQFIFQYYEEEERQRGNFPDRFSGHQFPNYSSELNVNALLLGDSALYLCASSPLVGNSYEQYFGPGTRLTVT.

The V gene is TRBV27, the J gene TRBJ2-5; 8 bases match TRBD2. TRBJ2-7 explains the end of the DNA better; the J call may be wrong. Germline V gene lookup returns CDR1 MNHEY and CDR2 SMNVEV (reference sequence). This CDR3 contains 18 residues. CDR3 loop: CASSLFSGGVAGSYEQYF. The CDR3 nucleotides read TGTGCCAGCAGTTTATTTTCGGGGGGAGTAGCGGGGTCCTACGAGCAGTACTTC.

In DNA form, the CDR3 reads TGTGCCAGCAGTGAAATAGCGGGAGGAAATTTCGAGCAGTACTTC. Translating it yields CASSEIAGGNFEQYF. J is TRBJ2-7 and V is TRBV6-1, with TRBD2 matching 10 bases. The CDR3 runs to 15 residues. The ends lost 2 bases at V and 6 bases at J; junction bases unmatched: 7. Germline CDR1 reads MNHNS; CDR2 reads SASEGT.

This chain links TRBV6-5 with TRBJ2-7; D unresolved. Germline CDR1 is MNHEY and CDR2 is SVGAGI. The CDR3 extends over 12 amino acids. V shed 6 bases and J shed 2 bases, with 8 bases lying between them. Here the CDR3 reads CASSNGAYEQYF. Written as DNA, the CDR3 is TGTGCCAGCAGCAACGGTGCCTACGAGCAGTACTTC.

The sample holds one count of this clone. The chain recombines TRBV2 with TRBJ2-7; TRBD2 matches at 13 bases. The CDR3 runs to 18 residues. The V segment lost 6 bases and the J segment 6 bases; nucleotides outside the gene matches: 17. Looked up from germline, CDR1 is SNHLY and CDR2 is FYNNEI. The CDR3 reads CASRNSPLAGGPSGEQYF. For the CDR3, the DNA is TGTGCCAGCAGAAACTCCCCACTAGCGGGAGGGCCATCCGGCGAGCAGTACTTC.

The rearrangement uses TRBV6-1 and TRBJ2-1; D is uncertain. V lost 4 bases, J lost 0 bases, and 10 bases lay in between. There are 15 residues in the CDR3. Germline-derived CDR1 and CDR2 are MNHNS and SASEGT. The CDR3 DNA is TGTGCCAGCAGTGTGGCCGGCAGCTCCTACAATGAGCAGTTCTTC. This encodes CASSVAGSSYNEQFF.

This chain connects TRBV7-9 to TRBJ2-7; 9 bases agree with TRBD1. The V segment lost 5 bases and the J segment 4 bases; nucleotides outside the gene matches: 15. CDR1 and CDR2 from the germline V gene are SEHNR and FQNEAQ (reference sequence). The CDR3 has 17 residues. The DNA for the CDR3 is TGTGCCAGCAGCCGGATGTCCCCCGGGACAGGGTCGTACGAGCAGTACTTC. Its protein product is CASSRMSPGTGSYEQYF.

Regarding this clone: An end of the junction differs from the germline gene, which may be a read error. This sequence joins TRBV30 and TRBJ2-1; maybe TRBD2 (5 bases). The CDR3 has 9 residues. Germline V gene sequence: CDR1 GTSNPN, CDR2 SVGIG (reference sequence). DNA for the CDR3: TGTGCCTGGGGGTCCGTGAGGGTCTTC. Translation: CAWGSVRVF.

The chain employs TRBV2 and TRBJ2-5; D ambiguous. The J call may be in error: the DNA end matches TRBJ2-7 better. Germline V gene sequence: CDR1 SNHLY, CDR2 FYNNEI. This CDR3 has 12 amino acids. CDR3 DNA sequence: TGTGCCAGCAGGACGGAGACCTACGAGCAGTACTTC. This translates into CASRTETYEQYF.

The chain couples TRBV18 to TRBJ2-5; 9 positions match TRBD1. The J call is in doubt because the DNA end fits TRBJ2-7 better. Germline CDR1 reads KGHSH; CDR2 reads LQKENI. This CDR3 is built from 16 residues. The CDR3 DNA follows: TGTGCCAGCTCACCAAAGAGGACAGGGGCACGGATCGAGCAGTACTTC. Translating it yields CASSPKRTGARIEQYF.

This chain joins TRBV28 and TRBJ2-3; 8 bases are a match to TRBD2. The germline gives CDR1 MDHEN, CDR2 SYDVKM. J was trimmed by 0 bases and V by 6 bases; bases with no gene match: 5. The CDR3 covers 15 residues. The chain's CDR3 is CASSSTSGSTDTQYF. CDR3 nucleotides: TGTGCCAGCAGCAGCACTAGCGGTAGCACAGATACGCAGTATTTT.

CDR3 residues: CASRPSGSLAYEQYF. CDR3 in DNA: TGTGCCAGCAGACCAAGCGGGAGTCTTGCCTACGAGCAGTACTTC. This rearrangement joins TRBV5-4 to TRBJ2-7; TRBD2 agrees at 8 bases. Germline V gene data show CDR1 as SGHNT and CDR2 as YYREEE (reference sequence). J gave up 2 bases and V 5 bases, and 9 bases lay outside the gene matches. CDR3 length: 15 residues.

The table lists this clone with a count of one. The chain links TRBV4-1 to TRBJ2-4; TRBD2 agrees at 11 bases. This CDR3 has 17 residues. From germline, CDR1 is MGHRA and CDR2 YSYEKL. V lost 5 bases, J lost 0 bases, and 6 bases stayed unmatched. CDR3 protein: CASSEPTSGKAKNIQYF. The CDR3, as DNA: TGCGCCAGCAGCGAACCGACTAGCGGGAAAGCCAAAAACATTCAGTACTTC.

The rearrangement uses TRBV9 and TRBJ2-7, with 10 bases matching TRBD2. The germline CDR1 and CDR2 sequences are SGDLS and YYNGEE. The V and J ends lost 0 bases and 5 bases, in that order; junction bases with no gene match: 5. This CDR3 contains 15 residues. CDR3 nucleotides: TGTGCCAGCAGCGTAGATCCCCTAGCGGGAGACGAGCAGTACTTC. Its translation: CASSVDPLAGDEQYF.

The genes are TRBV6-6 and TRBJ1-4, with D uncertain. The CDR3 runs 15 residues. V dropped 4 bases and J dropped 1 base, with 10 bases sitting between them. CDR1 MNHNY and CDR2 SVGAGI come from the germline V gene (reference sequence). The CDR3 here is CASSSPGQTNEKLFF. The CDR3 DNA sequence: TGTGCCAGCAGTTCCCCGGGCCAAACTAATGAAAAACTGTTTTTT.

The chain employs TRBV9 and TRBJ1-5, with 12 bases matching TRBD1. Germline loops: CDR1 SGDLS, CDR2 YYNGEE. Losses at the gene ends were 3 bases for V and 5 bases for J; bases not matched to a gene: 6. The CDR3 runs to 16 residues. CDR3 in DNA: TGTGCCAGCAGCGCCGGGACAGGGGGCGCACATCAGCCCCAGCATTTT. It specifies CASSAGTGGAHQPQHF.

The chain employs TRBV28 and TRBJ2-3; D is ambiguous. CDR1 and CDR2 from the germline V gene are MDHEN and SYDVKM. The CDR3 loop spans 14 amino acids. Deletions cut 6 bases from V and 5 bases from J, with 15 bases between. This chain's CDR3 is CASRDLGTKDTQYF. In DNA form, the CDR3 reads TGTGCCAGCAGGGACCTAGGCACGAAAGATACGCAGTATTTT.

The gene calls are TRBV2 and TRBJ1-4, with D hard to call. CDR3 length equals 14 residues. The V gene lost 8 bases and the J gene lost 3 bases, with 13 bases spanning the gap. Per germline, CDR1 SNHLY and CDR2 FYNNEI. The DNA of the CDR3 is TGTGCCAGCTATAGAGAGCGGTCTAATGAAAAACTGTTTTTT. Translation: CASYRERSNEKLFF.

The chain uses TRBV6-9 and TRBJ1-5; D is possibly TRBD1 (6 bases). V lost 5 bases, J lost 7 bases, and 12 bases lay in between. Germline V CDR1 and CDR2: MNHGY, SVAAGI. The CDR3 is 13 residues long. The CDR3 DNA follows: TGTGCCAGCAGTCTACAGGGTCGCCAGCCCCAGCATTTT. It encodes CASSLQGRQPQHF.

The chain has TRBV7-2 and TRBJ2-3; the match to TRBD2 covers 10 bases. The length of the CDR3 is 15 residues. With 3 bases clipped from V and 2 bases from J, the junction kept 2 bases outside the gene matches. Per germline, CDR1 SGHTA and CDR2 FQGNSA. The CDR3 region has the DNA TGTGCCAGCAGCTTCACTAGCGGGAACACAGATACGCAGTATTTT. It translates to CASSFTSGNTDTQYF. Variable domain in full (rest from reference TRBV7-2 and TRBJ2-3): GAGVSQSPSNKVTEKGKDVELRCDPISGHTALYWYRQSLGQGLEFLIYFQGNSAPDKSGLPSDRFSAERTGGSVSTLTIQRTQQEDSAVYLCASSFTSGNTDTQYFGPGTRLTVL.

The gene calls are TRBV5-1 and TRBJ1-5; D is unclear. In germline, CDR1 is SGHRS, CDR2 YFSETQ. Trimming left V 0 bases short and J 5 bases short, with 9 bases between. The CDR3 extends over 14 amino acids. The CDR3 loop is CASSLEPRDQPQHF. The DNA of the CDR3 is TGCGCCAGCAGCTTGGAGCCAAGAGATCAGCCCCAGCATTTT.

V is TRBV10-1 and J is TRBJ1-3; D call uncertain. The CDR3 sequence is 13 residues long. Looked up from germline, CDR1 is WNHNN and CDR2 is SYGVQD (reference sequence). The CDR3 region has the DNA TGCGCGACCCAGACTGACTCTGGAAACACCATATATTTT. This codes for CATQTDSGNTIYF.

The V call is TRBV11-2, the J call TRBJ2-7; TRBD1 matches 7 bases. Trimming took 4 bases from V and 4 from J; bases not matched to a gene: 7. There are 14 residues in the CDR3. Germline V gives CDR1 SGHAT, CDR2 FQNNGV. The CDR3 DNA reads as TGTGCCAGCAGCTACCGACAGGGACCGTACGAGCAGTACTTC. Its translation: CASSYRQGPYEQYF.

In its sample, this clone was seen a few times. The chain has TRBV9 and TRBJ2-7, with 7 bases matching TRBD2. Looked up from germline, CDR1 is SGDLS and CDR2 is YYNGEE. CDR3 length: 15 amino acids. V lost 0 bases and J lost 1; bases outside the gene matches: 4. CDR3 loop: CASSVASGASYEQYF. CDR3 sequence (DNA): TGTGCCAGCAGCGTAGCCAGCGGGGCATCCTACGAGCAGTACTTC.

The rearrangement joins TRBV30 to TRBJ2-1; no firm D call. The V end lost 4 bases, the J end lost 6 bases, and 10 bases lay between the germline ends. This CDR3 region has 12 residues. Per germline, CDR1 GTSNPN and CDR2 SVGIG (reference sequence). This chain's CDR3 is CAWTRLPNEQFF. CDR3 nucleotide sequence: TGTGCCTGGACACGGCTTCCCAATGAGCAGTTCTTC.

The rearrangement uses TRBV6-5 and TRBJ1-6; 9 positions agree with TRBD1. The germline V gene has CDR1 MNHEY and CDR2 SVGAGI. The CDR3 is made up of 13 amino acids. V shed 6 bases, J shed 11 bases, and the junction held 5 bases outside the gene matches. CDR3 nucleotides: TGTGCCAGCAGCCCCCGGGACAGGGCACCCCTCCACTTT. Its translation: CASSPRDRAPLHF.